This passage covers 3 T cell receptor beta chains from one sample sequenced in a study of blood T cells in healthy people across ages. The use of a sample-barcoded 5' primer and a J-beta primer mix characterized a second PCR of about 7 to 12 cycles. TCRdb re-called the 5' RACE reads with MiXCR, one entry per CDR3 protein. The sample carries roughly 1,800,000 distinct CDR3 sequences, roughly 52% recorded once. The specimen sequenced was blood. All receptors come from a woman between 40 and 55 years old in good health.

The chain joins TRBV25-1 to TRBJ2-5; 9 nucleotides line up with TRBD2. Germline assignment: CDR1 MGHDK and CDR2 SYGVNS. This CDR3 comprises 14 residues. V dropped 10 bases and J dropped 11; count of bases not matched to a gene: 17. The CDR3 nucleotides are TGTGCCACCTTGGCTGGCGGGGGGGCTAATGAGCAGTACTTC. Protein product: CATLAGGGANEQYF.

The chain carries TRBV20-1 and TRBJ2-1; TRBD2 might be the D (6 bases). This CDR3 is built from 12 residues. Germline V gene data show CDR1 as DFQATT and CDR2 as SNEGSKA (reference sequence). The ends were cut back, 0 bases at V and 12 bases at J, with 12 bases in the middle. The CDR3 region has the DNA TGCAGTGCTAGAGACGCTCCGCGGGGGCAGTTCTTC. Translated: CSARDAPRGQFF.

The CDR3 region is CASSTPAGPYEQYF. In DNA form, the CDR3 reads TGTGCCAGCAGTACCCCGGCAGGGCCATACGAGCAGTACTTC. J is TRBJ2-7 and V is TRBV6-5; D is perhaps TRBD1 (5 bases). The germline V gene encodes CDR1 MNHEY and CDR2 SVGAGI. V lost 5 bases and J lost 4, with 15 bases in between. CDR3 size: 14 residues.